This TCR beta chain is from a study of tumour-infiltrating T cells in Burkitt lymphoma (TCRdb year 2020). With respect to the entire study: When TCR repertoire data were correlated with clinical outcome, productive clonality turned out to predict both overall and progression-free survival, independent of established prognosticators, age at diagnosis among them.

On this clone: Its target antigen remains unknown. No quality values exist for individual bases; no much larger clone is one base distant.

Library preparation employed the immunoSEQ multiplex PCR assay. This is the immuneACCESS table as TCRdb keeps it, with only in-frame sequences that have V and J called. A part of the clones is gone; compared with another copy, unresolved V genes explain less than half, and the rest is unexplained. Across this sample there are 2,500 to 3,000 clones, with more than 75% seen only once. The ten most abundant clones make up approximately 13% of the sample. Spanning cysteine to phenylalanine, the CDR3 consists of 14 amino acids. Kept here is only the CDR3 DNA, which spans 42 bases and is read in frame from base 1. Between the V and J ends, shortened by 1 base and 2 bases respectively, the junction contains 9 bases. The germline V gene (reference sequence) supplies CDR1 SGHNT and CDR2 YYREEE.

The chain is made from TRBV5-4 and TRBJ1-1; 6 matching bases give a weak D call of TRBD1. The sequenced sample was tumor tissue. This clonotype originated in a human donor with diffuse large B-cell lymphoma. The nucleotides read TGTGCCAGCAGCTTGACAGGGATAAACACTGAAGCTTTCTTT. This sequence encodes CASSLTGINTEAFF.